This paragraph reports one T cell receptor (beta chain). Its target antigen remains unknown. Nothing much larger sits one base from this clone, and base qualities are not available. Each collaborating institution followed its own protocols to collect whole blood in K2EDTA tubes. For TCRbeta analysis, collaborator samples were shipped as frozen whole blood, as isolated PBMCs, or as DNA extracted from either sample type. This record belongs to a study of blood T cell repertoires in COVID-19 (dated by TCRdb to about 2020). Study-level background: Samples covering the acute and convalescent phases of COVID-19 were provided by collaborators in the United States, Italy and Spain. The material from the prospective study consisted of cDNA or gDNA derived from T cells, B-cell-depleted T cells, or PBMCs. Deeply sampled blood TCRbeta repertoires from subjects exposed to, actively infected with, or recovered from COVID-19 were included in the dataset. The repertoires were released in a freely available public database meant as a resource for research on the immune response to SARS-CoV-2. The samples were drawn from the first 160 participants of the ongoing ImmuneRACE study and from some 1,300 subjects provided by 6 global collaborators. The sample metadata nearly always contained a de-identified subject ID, COVID-19 status, age in years and sex. HLA class I and class II types, where available, came from metadata supplied by the sample provider rather than from assay-based typing. The full study reports these points: Clinical and demographic metadata were provided uncurated, with the amount varying by source and participant.

TCRbeta CDR3 regions were amplified from genomic DNA using the immunoSEQ Assay, a bias-controlled multiplex PCR. As for the original processing: Within the assay, amplification of reference gene primers was used to estimate how many nucleated cells each sample contained. To quantify the absolute abundance of each unique TCRbeta CDR3 rearrangement, sequence reads were collapsed and filtered. For each sample, productive Simpson clonality was calculated by taking the square root of Simpson's diversity index across productive rearrangements. TCRdb re-hosts the immuneACCESS table, in-frame sequences only. Its copies lack some clones; in the studies checked, an unresolved V gene accounts for under half of them, and the cause for the rest is not known. V, J and clone size reflect that table, while D and trimming were determined from the DNA. The table for this sample lists about 94,000 clones; more than 60% of them were counted only once. About half of the sample belongs to the ten largest clones.

The CDR3 goes from the cysteine to the phenylalanine over 13 residues. Of all the DNA, just the CDR3 is kept, 39 bases in frame from base 1. The germline V and J ends show losses of 4 bases and 9 bases respectively, and no gene match explains 5 bases of the junction. The receptor chain draws on TRBV12-3 or TRBV12-4 and TRBJ2-4, and TRBD1 matches 8 of the central bases. The sequencing input was peripheral blood. The origin of this receptor is a human donor in a cohort sampled during active COVID-19. The CDR3 region has the sequence CASSYDRGGIQYF. The bases read TGTGCCAGCAGTTATGACAGGGGAGGCATTCAGTACTTC.